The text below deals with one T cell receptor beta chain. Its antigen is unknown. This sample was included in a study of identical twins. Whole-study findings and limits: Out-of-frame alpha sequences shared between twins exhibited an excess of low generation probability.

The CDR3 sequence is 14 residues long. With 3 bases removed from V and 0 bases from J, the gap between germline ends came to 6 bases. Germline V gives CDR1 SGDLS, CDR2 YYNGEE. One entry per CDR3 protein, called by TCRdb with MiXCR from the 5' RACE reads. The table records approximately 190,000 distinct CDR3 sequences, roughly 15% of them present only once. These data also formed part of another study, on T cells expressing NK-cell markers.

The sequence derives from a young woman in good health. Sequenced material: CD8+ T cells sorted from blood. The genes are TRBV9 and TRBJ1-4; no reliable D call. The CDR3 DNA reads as TGTGCCAGCAGCGCCTTCTCAACTAATGAAAAACTGTTTTTT. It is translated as CASSAFSTNEKLFF.